The table lists the clone carrying this T cell receptor beta chain with a count of one. Its antigen is unidentified. The CDR3 contains 14 residues. V lost 7 bases to trimming and J lost 1 base, with 12 bases between them. Germline CDR1 reads MDHEN; CDR2 reads SYDVKM. This entry comes from a study of cytomegalovirus exposure and HLA in healthy donors. Background on the study: Early released data comprised about 85 million unique TCRs from HLA-typed donors. Out of fewer than 400 genotyped donors, about 81% belonged to the Caucasian-associated ancestry cluster. Regarding the study as a whole: Among CMV-associated TCR beta chains, most appeared HLA-restricted in a later analysis. Indistinguishability led to the exclusion of some V segments, TRBV6-2 and TRBV6-3 included.

PCR involved 60 Vbeta and 13 Jbeta primers. Repertoires were generated with immunoSEQ multiplex PCR, while TCRdb's copy carries only in-frame clones and drops some. The sample lists over 90,000 clones, roughly 60% seen once, with around 5% in the top ten. Sequencing input: PBMCs. This chain uses TRBV28 with TRBJ2-3; TRBD1 might be the D (5 bases). The sequence came from a human donor in good health. CDR3 protein: CASTPTAGTDTQYF. The DNA of the CDR3 is TGTGCCAGCACACCGACAGCCGGCACAGATACGCAGTATTTT.